What follows are 20 T cell receptor beta chains derived from one specimen sequenced in a study of cytomegalovirus exposure and HLA in healthy donors. Primers: 60 Vbeta forward and 13 Jbeta reverse. Measured with immunoSEQ multiplex PCR; TCRdb has only the in-frame clones, and not every one. The top ten hold about 14% of the sample, which has about 100,000 clones, approximately 75% seen once. The sequenced sample was PBMCs. These receptors came from a woman in her 70s in good health and CMV-seropositive.

The rearrangement uses TRBV5-6 and TRBJ2-3, with unresolved D. Germline CDR1 is SGHDT and CDR2 is YYEEEE. The CDR3 is 15 amino acids. The V end lost 0 bases, the J end lost 4 bases, and 12 bases lay between the germline ends. CDR3 region: CASSLGMNRADTQYF. The CDR3 coding sequence is TGTGCCAGCAGCTTGGGTATGAATCGCGCAGATACGCAGTATTTT.

The chain joins TRBV7-9 to TRBJ2-5, with D unresolved. CDR3 length equals 14 residues. V was cut by 3 bases and J by 4 bases, with 12 bases left in between. Germline V gene sequence: CDR1 SEHNR, CDR2 FQNEAQ (reference sequence). Here the CDR3 DNA reads TGTGCCAGCAGCTTCGGCGGCTCCGGAGAGACCCAGTACTTC. Its translation is CASSFGGSGETQYF.

This clone was seen only once. The rearrangement uses TRBV11-2 and TRBJ1-6; D is perhaps TRBD1 (5 bases). The CDR3 contains 17 residues. CDR1 and CDR2 (germline): SGHAT, FQNNGV. V lost 3 bases and J 9 bases, leaving 21 bases between the germline ends. The CDR3 spells CASSFPAGSTIGSPLHF. Here the CDR3 DNA reads TGTGCCAGCAGCTTTCCCGCAGGGTCCACAATCGGTTCACCCCTCCACTTT.

The gene calls are TRBV19 and TRBJ2-5, with 9 bases fitting TRBD1. CDR3 length: 14 amino acids. The germline V gene encodes CDR1 LNHDA and CDR2 SQIVND (reference sequence). The junction had 6 bases not matched to a gene; V was cut back by 5 bases and J by 5 bases. CDR3 sequence: CASSPGQGWETQYF. Written as DNA, the CDR3 is TGTGCCAGTAGTCCTGGACAGGGGTGGGAGACCCAGTACTTC.

This clone was seen more than once but under ten times. This chain connects TRBV19 to TRBJ2-3; TRBD2 agrees at 12 bases. This CDR3 has 15 amino acids. CDR1 is LNHDA, CDR2 SQIVND, per germline (reference sequence). The V gene end was trimmed by 5 bases and the J gene end by 3 bases; junction bases not matched to a gene: 3. CDR3 residues: CASSLGLAGTDTQYF. As DNA, the CDR3 is TGTGCCAGTAGTCTCGGACTAGCGGGGACAGATACGCAGTATTTT.

This clone appeared once. CDR3 coding DNA: TGTGCCAGCAGTGAATTTACAGGGGAAACCTCACCCCTCCACTTT. Translating it yields CASSEFTGETSPLHF. V and J are TRBV6-1 and TRBJ1-6; TRBD1 matches 7 bases. The CDR3 runs 15 residues. CDR1 and CDR2 from the germline V gene are MNHNS and SASEGT. The J segment lost 10 bases and the V segment lost 2 bases, leaving 8 bases of the junction unmatched.

The gene calls are TRBV18 and TRBJ2-5; D might be TRBD2 (5 bases). Trimming removed 3 bases from V and 1 base from J, with 18 bases in between. This CDR3 is 17 amino acids long. The germline CDR1 and CDR2 sequences are KGHSH and LQKENI. The CDR3 protein is CASSPPPSSGFQETQYF. In nucleotides, the CDR3 is TGTGCCAGCTCACCCCCCCCCAGCTCGGGATTCCAAGAGACCCAGTACTTC.

This chain joins TRBV5-1 and TRBJ2-1; no clear D. Germline V gene lookup returns CDR1 SGHRS and CDR2 YFSETQ. V was trimmed by 4 bases and J by 5 bases, leaving 16 bases between them. CDR3 length equals 15 residues. The CDR3 protein is CASSPLKLLDNEQFF. CDR3 sequence (DNA): TGCGCCAGCAGCCCTCTAAAGCTCCTCGACAATGAGCAGTTCTTC.

In its sample, this clone was seen a few times. This chain links TRBV6-1 with TRBJ1-1; D might be TRBD1 (5 bases). Germline V gene sequence: CDR1 MNHNS, CDR2 SASEGT. Trimming cost V 7 bases and J 5 bases, with 17 bases left between them. The CDR3 contains 14 residues. Written as DNA, the CDR3 is TGTGCCAGCATTCAGGGCTGGGGTGGTACTGAAGCTTTCTTT. Its translation is CASIQGWGGTEAFF.

The count of this clone is one. V and J are TRBV6-5 and TRBJ1-1, with 7 bases matching TRBD1. Germline CDR1 MNHEY, CDR2 SVGAGI. With V trimmed by 5 bases and J by 6 bases, 6 bases remained unmatched. This CDR3 spans 13 amino acids. CDR3 in amino acids: CASSPTTGPEAFF. Written as DNA, the CDR3 is TGTGCCAGCAGTCCCACGACAGGGCCTGAAGCTTTCTTT.

The rearrangement links TRBV28 to TRBJ2-5; perhaps TRBD2 as D (6 bases). The CDR3 runs 14 residues. Germline V gene sequence: CDR1 MDHEN, CDR2 SYDVKM. The V end was cut by 8 bases, the J end by 2 bases, with 15 bases between. The CDR3 coding sequence is TGTGCCAGCGACCAACACGGGAGTCAAGAGACCCAGTACTTC. This codes for CASDQHGSQETQYF. The full variable domain, rest sourced from reference TRBV28 and TRBJ2-5, is DVKVTQSSRYLVKRTGEKVFLECVQDMDHENMFWYRQDPGLGLRLIYFSYDVKMKEKGDIPEGYSVSREKKERFSLILESASTNQTSMYLCASDQHGSQETQYFGPGTRLLVL.

In its sample, this clone was seen a few times. This rearrangement joins TRBV6-5 to TRBJ2-7; D is perhaps TRBD1 (6 bases). This CDR3 has 11 residues. V lost 4 bases and J 10 bases, leaving 11 bases between the germline ends. The germline gives CDR1 MNHEY, CDR2 SVGAGI. This CDR3 is CASSFYGTQYF. The DNA of the CDR3 is TGTGCCAGCAGTTTCTACGGGACACAGTACTTC.

The J gene is TRBJ1-4, the V gene TRBV2; D unresolved. The germline V gene has CDR1 SNHLY and CDR2 FYNNEI. The CDR3 runs to 12 residues. V gave up 5 bases and J gave up 8 bases, with 9 bases separating them. The CDR3 is CASSRYEEKLFF. The CDR3, as DNA: TGTGCCAGCAGTCGATATGAGGAAAAACTGTTTTTT.

The J gene is TRBJ2-1, the V gene TRBV2; 15 positions match TRBD2. Germline CDR1 SNHLY, CDR2 FYNNEI. This CDR3 has 15 amino acids. V was pared by 6 bases and J by 10 bases, with 7 bases of the junction left unmatched. CDR3 DNA sequence: TGTGCCAGCAGGAGGACTAGCGGGGGGGCGAACGAGCAGTTCTTC. It translates to CASRRTSGGANEQFF.

This chain links TRBV19 with TRBJ1-1; tentatively, D is TRBD1 (6 bases). Germline loops: CDR1 LNHDA, CDR2 SQIVND (reference sequence). The CDR3 totals 12 residues. V was cut by 6 bases and J by 7 bases, with 12 bases left in between. CDR3 loop: CASRHTGIEAFF. The CDR3 DNA reads TGTGCCAGTAGACATACAGGGATTGAAGCTTTCTTT.

The CDR3 region is CASSYSGAQNYEQYF. The CDR3 DNA follows: TGTGCCAGCAGTTACTCGGGGGCGCAGAACTACGAGCAGTACTTC. The chain recombines TRBV6-5 with TRBJ2-7; tentative D call: TRBD1 (6 bases). Germline-derived CDR1 and CDR2 are MNHEY and SVGAGI. V shed 0 bases and J shed 3 bases, with 12 bases lying between them. The CDR3 is 15 amino acids.

The chain couples TRBV10-3 to TRBJ2-3, with a possible D match to TRBD1 (5 bases). The length of the CDR3 is 15 residues. The germline V gene has CDR1 ENHRY and CDR2 SYGVKD. Between the trimmed V and J ends, which lost 0 bases and 5 bases, there was a span of 12 bases. The CDR3 loop is CAISESIGVLDTQYF. CDR3 DNA: TGTGCCATCAGTGAGTCGATAGGGGTCTTAGATACGCAGTATTTT.

The sample holds a few counts of this clone. V usage is TRBV27 and J usage is TRBJ2-1, with TRBD1 matching over 7 bases. V lost 5 bases, J lost 11 bases, and 9 bases stayed unmatched. Germline-derived CDR1 and CDR2 are MNHEY and SMNVEV (reference sequence). This CDR3 comprises 13 residues. The CDR3 sequence is CASSIMQGQKQFF. DNA of the CDR3: TGTGCCAGCAGTATCATGCAGGGACAGAAGCAGTTCTTC.

This clone has a handful of counts. The rearrangement joins TRBV6-5 to TRBJ1-3, with unresolved D. Trimming shortened V by 5 bases and J by 4 bases, and 12 bases separated the two germline ends. CDR3 length: 14 residues. Per germline, CDR1 MNHEY and CDR2 SVGAGI. The CDR3, as DNA: TGTGCCAGCAGTGTTGAGGGTCCCGGAAACACCATATATTTT. Amino acids: CASSVEGPGNTIYF.

The chain has TRBV18 and TRBJ2-1; 7 nucleotides line up with TRBD1. V gave up 3 bases and J gave up 0 bases; unmatched junction bases: 8. The CDR3 has 17 residues. Germline V lookup: CDR1 KGHSH, CDR2 LQKENI. The CDR3 DNA is TGTGCCAGCTCACCGGGACAGAAAATAAGCTCCTACAATGAGCAGTTCTTC. It codes for CASSPGQKISSYNEQFF. Based on the CDR3 plus reference TRBV18 and TRBJ2-1, the full variable domain is NAGVMQNPRHLVRRRGQEARLRCSPMKGHSHVYWYRQLPEEGLKFMVYLQKENIIDESGMPKERFSAEFPKEGPSILRIQQVVRGDSAAYFCASSPGQKISSYNEQFFGPGTRLTVL.